This T cell receptor beta chain was sequenced in a study of T cell responses to AZD1222 COVID-19 vaccine (dated by TCRdb to the early 2020s). For the study in its entirety: Because spike-specific TCR depth and breadth did not differ between the two schedules, AZD1222 recipients who got a second dose at roughly 4 weeks were pooled with those who got a second dose at roughly 12 weeks. Trial participants were enrolled by age into 18-55, 56-69 and 70-plus year subgroups, with roughly 160, 29 and 62 TCR-sequenced participants respectively. A total of 233 trial participants underwent TCR sequencing, of whom roughly 210 had received two doses of AZD1222 and about 25 had received two doses of the MenACWY control vaccine.

The CDR3 regions of human TCRbeta chains were subjected to immunosequencing. Under the source paper's analysis protocol: Repertoire TCRs were matched against a reference library of SARS-CoV-2-specific TCRs generated with the MIRA antigen-specificity platform. Breadth was defined as the fraction of unique TCRs that were SARS-CoV-2-associated, and depth was defined as the fraction of total T cells that were SARS-CoV-2-associated. Using the MIRA data, every spike-specific TCR was mapped to the spike region that the TCR reacted to and assigned to either a CD4 or a CD8 class. Log10-transformed breadth and depth values were compared by one-way ANOVA with Sidak's multiple comparisons tests. TCRdb carries this immuneACCESS record with in-frame sequences only. Its versions omit some clonotypes, under half of them owing to an unresolved V gene in the studies checked, with the rest unexplained. The DNA gave D and trimming, while V, J and clone size come from that table. The table for this sample lists 140,000 to 150,000 clones; 90% to 95% of them were counted only once. The top ten clones comprise about 9.1% of the sample.

Overall study outcomes, separate from this receptor: CD4 TCRs associated with the vaccine covered the entire spike protein, and the dominant responses were in regions 160-218 and 743-854. Participants were mostly white British, with more females than males. The authors suggested clonal diversity may have been underestimated. After two AZD1222 doses, both the breadth and the depth of spike-specific TCRs were significantly higher than at day 0 and than in MenACWY recipients. Because no samples from the day 14 peak response were available, repertoires could be characterized only after the peak T cell response. In the small 56-69-year group, the increase in depth fell short of significance, most likely because of low power. Reportedly, close to half of the unique spike-specific TCRs recognized epitopes lying outside the regions that are mutated in the B.1.351 and B.1.1.7 variants. Only six AZD1222 recipients were SARS-CoV-2 seropositive at baseline, limiting conclusions about previously exposed vaccinees.

This sample's time point label indicates: baseline before first vaccination. The vaccinee samples were drawn from two UK trials, COV001 and COV002, one of which was a single-blind randomized controlled phase 2/3 trial testing AZD1222 (ChAdOx1 nCoV-19) in healthy adults. For TCRbeta chain sequencing, PBMC samples were collected from trial participants at day 0 and at day 28 after the second dose. CDR1 and CDR2 (SGHNT, YYREEE) derive from the germline V gene (reference sequence). There are 16 amino acids in the CDR3, from cysteine to phenylalanine inclusive. Of the read, only the CDR3 DNA is kept; its 48 bases are in frame from base 1. Germline trimming amounts to 4 bases on V and 3 bases on J, with 5 as the count of junction bases outside the gene matches. About this clone: Its target antigen remains unknown. Base qualities are not at hand, and no much larger clone is one base apart.

This sample comprised peripheral blood, obtained on day 0 of AZD1222 vaccination. The clonotype originates from an adult in good health. This sequence uses TRBV5-4 and TRBJ2-3, with 13 bases matching TRBD2. The sequenced DNA: TGTGCCAGCAGCATGGGGACTAGCGGGGTAACAGATACGCAGTATTTT. It translates to CASSMGTSGVTDTQYF.